The 8 T cell receptor beta chains listed next were all sequenced from one sample in a study of shared clonotypes between healthy human individuals. TCRdb keeps only in-frame clones here, not all; method: immunoSEQ multiplex PCR. The sample carries a few million clones, 93% recorded once. Only CD45RO-negative cells positively selected for CCR7 counted as naive CD8 cells, so terminally differentiated effector memory CD45RA+ cells were excluded. The sequencing input was naive CD8+ T cells from PBMCs. Every receptor here comes from a young man in good health. Some clones in this sample may be carry-over from other donors' samples.

This clone came up a few times. V is TRBV9 and J is TRBJ1-1, with D maybe TRBD1 (6 bases). The germline V and J ends were trimmed by 0 bases and 5 bases, with 14 bases remaining between them. CDR1 is SGDLS and CDR2 is YYNGEE in the germline V gene. CDR3 length equals 15 residues. CDR3 sequence reads: CASSVAGGMGTEAFF. As DNA, the CDR3 is TGTGCCAGCAGCGTAGCTGGGGGCATGGGTACTGAAGCTTTCTTT.

J is TRBJ1-2 and V is TRBV18; no clear D gene. The germline V and J ends were trimmed by 3 bases and 2 bases, with 13 bases remaining between them. Germline values: CDR1 KGHSH, CDR2 LQKENI. CDR3 length: 15 residues. CDR3 protein: CASSPGHDPNYGYTF. CDR3 nucleotide sequence: TGTGCCAGCTCACCTGGGCACGACCCAAACTATGGCTACACCTTC.

The V and J genes are TRBV4-1 and TRBJ2-5; D uncertain. Trimming pared 3 bases from V and 14 bases from J, leaving 13 bases between. Germline CDR1 MGHRA, CDR2 YSYEKL. This CDR3 has 11 amino acids. CDR3 coding DNA: TGCGCCAGCAGCCACCAGACCGTATTTTACTTC. Its translation is CASSHQTVFYF.

This CDR3 is CASHTRNTEDTQYF. The CDR3 DNA follows: TGTGCCAGCCACACCCGCAACACAGAGGATACGCAGTATTTT. The J gene is TRBJ2-3, the V gene TRBV27; no clear D. Germline CDR1 reads MNHEY; CDR2 reads SMNVEV (reference sequence). Deletions cut 8 bases from V and 6 bases from J, with 18 bases between. This CDR3 has 14 amino acids.

This chain connects TRBV20-1 to TRBJ2-7; D gene uncertain. Per germline, CDR1 DFQATT and CDR2 SNEGSKA (reference sequence). The length of the CDR3 is 11 residues. Deletions cut 5 bases from V and 3 bases from J, with 8 bases between. CDR3 loop: CSARTHYEQYF. The CDR3 nucleotides read TGCAGTGCTCGGACCCACTACGAGCAGTACTTC.

The J gene is TRBJ2-7, the V gene TRBV28; weak D call: TRBD2 (6 bases). Trimming removed 5 bases from V and 2 bases from J, with 13 bases in between. The germline V gene has CDR1 MDHEN and CDR2 SYDVKM. The CDR3 has 14 amino acids. The CDR3 spells CASSGRDSTYEQYF. DNA for the CDR3: TGTGCCAGCAGTGGCCGGGACTCGACCTACGAGCAGTACTTC. The whole variable domain, filled in from reference TRBV28 and TRBJ2-7, reads DVKVTQSSRYLVKRTGEKVFLECVQDMDHENMFWYRQDPGLGLRLIYFSYDVKMKEKGDIPEGYSVSREKKERFSLILESASTNQTSMYLCASSGRDSTYEQYFGPGTRLTVT.

The rearrangement uses TRBV7-8 and TRBJ2-5; 11 positions agree with TRBD2. Trimming took 0 bases from V and 4 from J; bases not matched to a gene: 10. The CDR3 totals 18 residues. CDR1 SGHVS and CDR2 FQNEAQ come from the germline V gene. The CDR3 here is CASSLAGGLAVRGETQYF. The CDR3 DNA follows: TGTGCCAGCAGCTTAGCCGGGGGACTAGCGGTTCGAGGAGAGACCCAGTACTTC.

The chain links TRBV19 to TRBJ1-2; D is perhaps TRBD1 (6 bases). Germline V lookup: CDR1 LNHDA, CDR2 SQIVND (reference sequence). V lost 5 bases to trimming and J lost 4 bases, with 14 bases between them. The CDR3 length is 14 residues. The CDR3 sequence: CASSPQGRAYGYTF. CDR3 bases: TGTGCCAGTAGTCCCCAGGGGCGGGCCTATGGCTACACCTTC.